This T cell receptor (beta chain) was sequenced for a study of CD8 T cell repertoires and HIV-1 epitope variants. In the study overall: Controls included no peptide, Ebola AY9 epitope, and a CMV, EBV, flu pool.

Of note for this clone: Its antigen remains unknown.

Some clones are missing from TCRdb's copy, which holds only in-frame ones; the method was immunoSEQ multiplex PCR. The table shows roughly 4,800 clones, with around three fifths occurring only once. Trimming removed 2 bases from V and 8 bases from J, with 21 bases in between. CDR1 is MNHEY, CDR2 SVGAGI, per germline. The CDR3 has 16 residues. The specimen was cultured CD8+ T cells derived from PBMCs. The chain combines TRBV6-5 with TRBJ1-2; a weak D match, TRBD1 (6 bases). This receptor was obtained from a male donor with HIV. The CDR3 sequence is CASSYGEGGGRGGYTF. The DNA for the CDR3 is TGTGCCAGCAGTTACGGGGAAGGGGGGGGGCGCGGCGGCTACACCTTC.